This T cell receptor (beta chain) was recovered during a study of cytomegalovirus exposure and HLA in healthy donors. Germline CDR1 and CDR2: LNHDA and SQIVND (reference sequence). The CDR3 runs to 16 residues. V trimming: 4 bases; J trimming: 2 bases; junction bases outside the gene matches: 1. Study-level findings and limits: Reports showed the classifier diagnosing cytomegalovirus status with high specificity and sensitivity. In a later analysis, donors in an Asian-associated ancestry cluster reportedly had fewer N-insertions in productive TCRs than the cohort mean. Data from an earlier analysis indicated that most TCR beta V segments were productive either about 87% or about 30% of the time. Indistinguishability led to the exclusion of some V segments, TRBV6-2 and TRBV6-3 included.

PCR employed 60 Vbeta and 13 Jbeta primers. The assay was immunoSEQ multiplex PCR, and TCRdb's table has in-frame clones only and misses some. The sample yields about 97,000 clones, approximately 87% seen once. A word on this clone: The antigen is undetermined.

Sequencing was carried out using PBMCs. The sequence derives from a man aged 40-49 years in good health and CMV-seronegative. This chain links TRBV19 with TRBJ2-1; the match to TRBD2 covers 14 bases. CDR3 residues: CASSTGLAGAYNEQFF. The CDR3 DNA follows: TGTGCCAGTAGTACGGGACTAGCGGGGGCCTACAATGAGCAGTTCTTC.